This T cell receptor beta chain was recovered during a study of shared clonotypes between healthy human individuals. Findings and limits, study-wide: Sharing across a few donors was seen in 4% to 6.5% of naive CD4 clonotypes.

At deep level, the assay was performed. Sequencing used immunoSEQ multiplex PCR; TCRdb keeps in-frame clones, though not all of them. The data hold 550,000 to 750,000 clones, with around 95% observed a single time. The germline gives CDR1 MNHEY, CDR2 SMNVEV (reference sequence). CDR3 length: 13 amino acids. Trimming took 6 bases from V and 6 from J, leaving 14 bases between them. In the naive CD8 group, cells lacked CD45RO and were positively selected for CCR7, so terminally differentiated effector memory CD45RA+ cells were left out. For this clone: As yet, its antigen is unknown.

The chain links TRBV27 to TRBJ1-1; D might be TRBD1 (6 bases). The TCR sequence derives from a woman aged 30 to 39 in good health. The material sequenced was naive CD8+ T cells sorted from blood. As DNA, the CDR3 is TGTGCCAGCAGGCTAACAGGGCTCGCTGAAGCTTTCTTT. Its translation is CASRLTGLAEAFF.